The subject of this entry is one TCR beta chain. Antigen unknown. FACS sorted CD4+ or CD8+ T cells into CD45RA+ naive and CD45RO+ memory. Clones were sequenced by immunoSEQ multiplex PCR, and TCRdb holds only the in-frame ones, with some missing. This table has 35,000 to 45,000 clones, 75% to 95% appearing once. The sample comes from a study of regulatory dendritic cells for organ transplantation. Study-level points and caveats: The most alloreactive TCR clonotypes were found in resting memory CD8+ cells. Alloreactive memory CD8+ T cell pools varied considerably between individuals. Memory T cells were less diverse than naive, with memory CD8+ most oligoclonal.

This CDR3 is 16 amino acids long. Germline-derived CDR1 and CDR2 are MDHEN and SYDVKM. V shed 3 bases and J 8 bases; nucleotides not matched to a gene: 7. The chain combines TRBV28 with TRBJ2-1; TRBD2 aligns across 13 bases. The receptor was isolated from a human donor in good health. Sample: naive CD8+ T cells from blood. Subset defined: CD45RA+ naive T cells. The CDR3 sequence is CASSFYGLAGAHEQFF. The CDR3 bases are TGTGCCAGCAGTTTCTACGGACTAGCGGGAGCTCATGAGCAGTTCTTC.